This TCR beta chain emerged from a study of blood T cell repertoires in COVID-19 (TCRdb year 2020). Broadly, across the study: Samples covering the acute and convalescent phases of COVID-19 were provided by collaborators in the United States, Italy and Spain. The prospective study material was composed of cDNA or gDNA derived from T cells, B-cell-depleted T cells, or PBMCs. Subjects who had been exposed to COVID-19, were actively infected with it, or had recovered from it provided the deeply sampled blood TCRbeta repertoires that made up the dataset. The repertoires were made available in a free public database intended to serve as a resource for research on the immune response to SARS-CoV-2. Samples were obtained from the ongoing ImmuneRACE study (first 160 participants) and from some 1,200 subjects provided by 6 global collaborators. The sample metadata nearly always contained a de-identified subject ID, COVID-19 status, age in years and sex. Where HLA class I and class II types were available, the types were taken from metadata supplied by the sample provider, not from assay-based typing.

General study outcomes and caveats: The amount of clinical and demographic metadata varied by source and participant and was provided uncurated.

Worth noting for this clone: No antigen is known for it. There are no base qualities to consult, and no much larger clone falls within one base.

Each collaborating institution followed its own protocols to collect whole blood in K2EDTA tubes. For TCRbeta analysis, collaborators shipped samples as frozen whole blood, isolated PBMCs, or DNA extracted from either of those sample types. TCRbeta CDR3 regions were amplified from genomic DNA using the immunoSEQ Assay, a bias-controlled multiplex PCR. As for the authors' bioinformatics: The number of nucleated cells in each sample was estimated by amplification of reference gene primers within the assay. To quantify the absolute abundance of each unique TCRbeta CDR3 rearrangement, sequence reads were collapsed and filtered. For each sample, productive Simpson clonality was calculated by taking the square root of Simpson's diversity index across productive rearrangements. TCRdb obtained this table from immuneACCESS and retained in-frame rearrangements with V and J assigned. These tables miss some clones; where compared with another copy, unresolved V genes account for less than half of the shortfall, and the remainder is unexplained. Clonal size and the V and J genes are those of that table, whereas D and trimming came from the DNA. The sample table shows fewer than 35,000 clones, and 80% to 90% are seen once. Clones ranked in the top ten supply under 30% of the sample.

The source of this sequence is an older man with acute or convalescent COVID-19. Sequences were obtained from peripheral blood.

The CDR3 amino acid sequence is: CASSLKGGQSYEQYF. DNA sequence: TGTGCCAGCAGTTTGAAGGGGGGACAGTCCTACGAGCAGTACTTC. The sequence is built from TRBV27 and TRBJ2-7; the D segment could be TRBD1, given 7 matching bases. The trim is 3 bases for V and 1 base for J, with a gap of 13 bases between the germline ends. CDR1 and CDR2 (MNHEY, SMNVEV) derive from the germline V gene (reference sequence). The CDR3 runs 15 amino acids, cysteine and phenylalanine included. Just the 45-base CDR3 DNA is kept, in frame starting at base 1.